Following are 27 T cell receptor beta chains from one sample sequenced in a study of blood T cell repertoires in COVID-19. Data came from immunoSEQ multiplex PCR; TCRdb stores just in-frame clones and leaves some out. The profile shows 90,000 to 100,000 clones, around 85% of them singletons. Sequencing was done on a sample of peripheral blood. All receptors come from a human donor in a cohort sampled during active COVID-19.

The chain joins TRBV30 to TRBJ1-2; D is unresolved. This CDR3 region has 10 residues. V was clipped by 2 bases and J by 8 bases, with 6 bases between them. Germline values: CDR1 GTSNPN, CDR2 SVGIG (reference sequence). This CDR3 reads CAWSHGGYTF. CDR3 coding DNA: TGTGCCTGGAGTCACGGGGGCTACACCTTC.

V is TRBV7-8 and J is TRBJ2-7, with 9 bases lining up with TRBD1. With 2 bases clipped from V and 3 bases from J, the junction kept 8 bases outside the gene matches. CDR3 length equals 16 residues. The germline V gene has CDR1 SGHVS and CDR2 FQNEAQ. CDR3 protein: CASSLRRDREGYEQYF. CDR3 bases: TGTGCCAGCAGCTTACGGAGGGACAGGGAGGGCTACGAGCAGTACTTC.

The chain joins TRBV20-1 to TRBJ2-1, with TRBD2 identical over 8 bases. V was pared by 3 bases and J by 4 bases, with 11 bases of the junction left unmatched. CDR3 size: 16 residues. Germline-derived CDR1 and CDR2 are DFQATT and SNEGSKA (reference sequence). The CDR3 reads CSASPMAGGRYNEQFF. DNA for the CDR3: TGCAGTGCTAGTCCCATGGCGGGAGGAAGGTACAATGAGCAGTTCTTC.

J is TRBJ2-7 and V is TRBV6-2 or TRBV6-3, with D uncertain. Trimming shortened V by 2 bases and J by 6 bases, and 5 bases separated the two germline ends. The CDR3 covers 11 residues. Germline V gene data show CDR1 as MNHEY and CDR2 as SVGEGT. The CDR3 spells CASSYGGEQYF. The CDR3, as DNA: TGTGCCAGCAGTTACGGCGGCGAGCAGTACTTC.

The chain combines TRBV24-1 with TRBJ2-7; 9 nucleotides align to TRBD2. V shed 5 bases, J shed 7 bases, and the junction held 8 bases outside the gene matches. The CDR3 has 14 amino acids. CDR1 and CDR2 from the germline V gene are KGHDR and SFDVKD. CDR3 amino acids: CATSARTSVKEQYF. The CDR3 DNA sequence: TGTGCCACCAGTGCCAGGACTAGCGTAAAAGAGCAGTACTTC.

This rearrangement joins TRBV6-5 to TRBJ2-4; 11 bases align to TRBD2. Germline V CDR1 and CDR2: MNHEY, SVGAGI. The CDR3 runs 13 residues. V was clipped by 10 bases and J by 15 bases; unmatched bases: 14. CDR3 sequence (DNA): TGTGCCACCCAAATTTCTAGCGGGGGGTGGCGGTACTTC. Amino acid sequence: CATQISSGGWRYF.

The chain is built from TRBV5-5 and TRBJ2-7; 10 bases are a match to TRBD2. V was clipped by 1 base and J by 1 base; unmatched bases: 11. This CDR3 is built from 18 residues. Germline V gene sequence: CDR1 SGHKS, CDR2 YYEKEE (reference sequence). DNA of the CDR3: TGTGCCAGCAGCTTGTCCGTTTCATGGACTAGCGGTTCCTACGAGCAGTACTTC. Protein sequence: CASSLSVSWTSGSYEQYF.

V is TRBV5-6 and J is TRBJ1-3; D is uncertain. This CDR3 has 13 amino acids. V was trimmed by 4 bases and J by 2 bases, leaving 7 bases between them. Germline lookup yields CDR1 SGHDT and CDR2 YYEEEE. The CDR3 sequence: CASSILTGNTIYF. The CDR3 DNA is TGTGCCAGCAGCATACTGACTGGAAACACCATATATTTT.

The chain couples TRBV7-8 to TRBJ2-1; 9 bases match TRBD2. Germline CDR1 SGHVS, CDR2 FQNEAQ. V lost 0 bases and J lost 0; bases outside the gene matches: 9. CDR3 length: 19 amino acids. The CDR3 region has the DNA TGTGCCAGCAGCTTAGCTCAAGCGGGAGGACTTAGCTCCTACAATGAGCAGTTCTTC. This codes for CASSLAQAGGLSSYNEQFF.

The gene calls are TRBV10-2 and TRBJ2-1; 8 bases map to TRBD2. This CDR3 is 15 amino acids long. CDR1 is WSHSY, CDR2 SAAADI, per germline. Losses at the gene ends were 5 bases for V and 4 bases for J; bases not matched to a gene: 7. The CDR3 reads CASSSGGGSYNEQFF. CDR3 coding DNA: TGCGCCAGCAGTTCCGGGGGGGGTTCTTACAATGAGCAGTTCTTC.

This rearrangement joins TRBV3-1 (or the pseudogene TRBV3-2) to TRBJ2-5; perhaps TRBD2 as D (5 bases). The CDR3 is 13 residues long. Germline CDR1 reads LGHDT; CDR2 reads YNNKEL (reference sequence). V was pared by 4 bases and J by 4 bases, with 10 bases between. CDR3 DNA: TGTGCCAGCAGCCCGGGATTGGGAGAGACCCAGTACTTC. It specifies CASSPGLGETQYF.

V usage is TRBV25-1 and J usage is TRBJ1-2, with TRBD1 matching 8 bases. Losses at the gene ends were 2 bases for V and 4 bases for J; bases not matched to a gene: 9. The length of the CDR3 is 16 residues. CDR1 MGHDK and CDR2 SYGVNS come from the germline V gene. The CDR3 DNA reads as TGTGCCAGCAGTGAAGGAATGGACAGGGAACTCTATGGCTACACCTTC. Translating it yields CASSEGMDRELYGYTF.

The J gene is TRBJ2-3, the V gene TRBV30, with 13 nucleotides matching TRBD2. Germline loops: CDR1 GTSNPN, CDR2 SVGIG (reference sequence). With 3 bases clipped from V and 10 bases from J, the junction kept 10 bases outside the gene matches. This CDR3 region has 15 residues. The CDR3 loop reads CAWRIGTSGIFAQYF. In nucleotides, the CDR3 is TGTGCCTGGAGGATAGGGACTAGCGGGATATTTGCGCAGTATTTT.

The chain joins TRBV7-2 to TRBJ1-6, with 9 bases that match TRBD1. This CDR3 is 14 amino acids long. The germline V gene has CDR1 SGHTA and CDR2 FQGNSA. V lost 5 bases, J lost 8 bases, and 4 bases stayed unmatched. This chain's CDR3 is CASSGTGSYSPLHF. In DNA, the CDR3 is TGTGCCAGCAGCGGGACAGGGAGTTATTCACCCCTCCACTTT.

The V gene is TRBV6-5, the J gene TRBJ1-6; 8 bases match TRBD1. V lost 6 bases and J lost 6; bases outside the gene matches: 7. Germline CDR1 reads MNHEY; CDR2 reads SVGAGI. The CDR3 length is 15 residues. The CDR3: CASRGGQVLNSPLHF. The CDR3, as DNA: TGTGCCAGCAGGGGGGGACAGGTTCTTAATTCACCCCTCCACTTT.

V is TRBV12-5 and J is TRBJ2-1; 9 positions agree with TRBD2. Trimming at V came to 4 bases and at J to 1 base, leaving 5 bases not matched to a gene. CDR3 length: 16 amino acids. Per the germline V gene, CDR1 is LGHNT and CDR2 is FRNRAP. CDR3 DNA sequence: TGTGCTAGTGGTTCGCGGGGGGGCTTGTCCTACAATGAGCAGTTCTTC. Translating it yields CASGSRGGLSYNEQFF.

This clone has a single count. CDR3 residues: CASSEIGGNYGYTF. Written as DNA, the CDR3 is TGTGCCAGCAGTGAAATAGGGGGCAACTATGGCTACACCTTC. The V gene is TRBV25-1, the J gene TRBJ1-2; TRBD1 matches at 7 bases. The germline V gene encodes CDR1 MGHDK and CDR2 SYGVNS. V was pared by 2 bases and J by 2 bases, with 2 bases of the junction left unmatched. This CDR3 is 14 amino acids long.

Turning to this clone: An end of the junction differs from the germline gene, which may be a read error. The chain joins TRBV4-2 to TRBJ2-1; 8 nucleotides align to TRBD2. The CDR3 spans 16 residues. Looked up from germline, CDR1 is LGHNA and CDR2 is YNFKEQ. The CDR3 protein is CASSKDAGGRDNEQFF. CDR3 bases: TGTGCCAGCAGCAAAGACGCGGGGGGAAGAGACAATGAGCAGTTCTTC.

The chain has TRBV14 and TRBJ2-5; D remains ambiguous. The CDR3 has 13 residues. Deletions cut 0 bases from V and 4 bases from J, with 6 bases between. The germline V gene has CDR1 SGHDN and CDR2 FVKESK. As DNA, the CDR3 is TGTGCCAGCAGCCAAGATCTGCGAGAGACCCAGTACTTC. Amino acid sequence: CASSQDLRETQYF.

There are a few counts of this clone. This chain uses TRBV10-3 with TRBJ2-2; D may be TRBD2 (6 bases). V gave up 6 bases and J gave up 6 bases, with 8 bases separating them. The CDR3 covers 12 residues. Germline assignment: CDR1 ENHRY and CDR2 SYGVKD. DNA of the CDR3: TGTGCCATCAGACCGGGGGCCGGGGAGCTGTTTTTT. Protein product: CAIRPGAGELFF.

The rearrangement links TRBV10-2 to TRBJ2-7; 10 bases align to TRBD1. Trimming removed 6 bases from V and 9 bases from J; junction bases left unmatched: 17. Germline loops: CDR1 WSHSY, CDR2 SAAADI. The CDR3 consists of 16 residues. The CDR3 sequence: CASRPTGTGALARQYF. CDR3 in DNA: TGCGCCAGCAGGCCAACCGGGACAGGGGCCCTAGCGAGGCAGTACTTC.

This rearrangement joins TRBV11-2 to TRBJ2-1, with D hard to call. In germline, CDR1 is SGHAT, CDR2 FQNNGV. This CDR3 is 15 amino acids long. V shed 0 bases and J shed 0 bases, with 6 bases lying between them. DNA for the CDR3: TGTGCCAGCAGCTTAGACCGGAGCTCCTACAATGAGCAGTTCTTC. Amino acid sequence: CASSLDRSSYNEQFF.

This sequence joins TRBV7-3 and TRBJ2-1; 7 nucleotides line up with TRBD2. CDR1 is SGHTA and CDR2 is FQGTGA in the germline V gene. This CDR3 contains 15 residues. V lost 1 base, J lost 7 bases, and 7 bases stayed unmatched. This CDR3 is CASSLMGGRSNEQFF. The CDR3 nucleotides read TGTGCCAGCAGCTTAATGGGCGGGAGAAGTAATGAGCAGTTCTTC.

The V call is TRBV25-1, the J call TRBJ1-6; the D is unclear. The CDR3 sequence is 11 residues long. Germline-derived CDR1 and CDR2 are MGHDK and SYGVNS. Trimming took off 3 bases at V and 15 bases at J, with 9 bases between the two ends. The CDR3 is CASSDQLGLHF. CDR3 nucleotide sequence: TGTGCCAGCAGTGATCAACTCGGCCTCCACTTT.

V gene TRBV7-9 combines with J gene TRBJ1-4, with TRBD1 as a possible D gene (5 bases). Germline V CDR1 and CDR2: SEHNR, FQNEAQ (reference sequence). V lost 1 base and J lost 4, with 16 bases in between. The CDR3 sequence is 17 residues long. The CDR3, as DNA: TGTGCCAGCAGCTTAGGAGATAAGGGGCAGTTTAATGAAAAACTGTTTTTT. This gives the protein CASSLGDKGQFNEKLFF.

V usage is TRBV5-5 and J usage is TRBJ2-7, with D possibly being TRBD2 (6 bases). Trimming took 2 bases from V and 10 from J, leaving 16 bases between them. The germline CDR1 and CDR2 sequences are SGHKS and YYEKEE (reference sequence). The CDR3 sequence is 13 residues long. As DNA, the CDR3 is TGTGCCAGCAGCTTAAGGTGGAGGGAGAGACAGTACTTC. This sequence encodes CASSLRWRERQYF.

The chain joins TRBV18 to TRBJ1-3; 8 nucleotides line up with TRBD1. This CDR3 has 16 amino acids. Germline lookup yields CDR1 KGHSH and CDR2 LQKENI. The junction had 5 bases not matched to a gene; V was cut back by 4 bases and J by 0 bases. DNA of the CDR3: TGTGCCAGCTCACGGGACAGGCCGAGCTCTGGAAACACCATATATTTT. The encoded protein is CASSRDRPSSGNTIYF.